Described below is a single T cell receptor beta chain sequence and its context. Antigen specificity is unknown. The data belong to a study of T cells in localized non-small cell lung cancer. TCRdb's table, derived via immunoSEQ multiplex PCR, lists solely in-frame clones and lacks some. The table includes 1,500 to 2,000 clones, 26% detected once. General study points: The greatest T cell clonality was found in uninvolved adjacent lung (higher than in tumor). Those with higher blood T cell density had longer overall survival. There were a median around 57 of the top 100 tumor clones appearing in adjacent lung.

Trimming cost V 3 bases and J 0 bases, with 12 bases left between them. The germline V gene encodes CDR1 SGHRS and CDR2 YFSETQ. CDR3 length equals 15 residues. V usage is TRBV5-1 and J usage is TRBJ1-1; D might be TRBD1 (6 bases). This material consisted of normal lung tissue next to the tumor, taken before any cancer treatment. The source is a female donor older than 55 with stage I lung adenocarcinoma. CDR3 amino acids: CASSSGGGMNTEAFF. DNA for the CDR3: TGCGCCAGCAGCTCAGGAGGGGGGATGAACACTGAAGCTTTCTTT.